This T cell receptor beta chain was profiled in a study of beta chain features in type 1 diabetes. The study's findings and limits: A pattern of fewer insertions and more deletions at VDJ junctions was seen in type 1 diabetes patients. Although PCR might favor shorter templates, it would do so equally in patients and controls. Across patients, naive, central memory and Treg TCRB repertoires exhibited apparently greater similarity than was observed across healthy donors.

A word on this clone: What it recognizes is unknown.

The whole isolated RNA underwent reverse transcription, so sequencing captured expressed TCRB transcripts. Naive, central memory and regulatory T cell samples came to a mean of roughly 3.6 million reads. Assay: immunoSEQ multiplex PCR; the TCRdb copy retains only in-frame clones and omits some. The data hold 250,000 to 350,000 clones, with approximately 10% observed a single time. There are 16 residues in the CDR3. The V and J ends lost 2 bases and 6 bases respectively, with 16 bases between them. Germline CDR1 and CDR2: MNHEY and SVGAGI. Material for sequencing was naive CD4+ T cells from blood. The chain carries TRBV6-5 and TRBJ2-2; D uncertain. The receptor was derived from a woman between 25 and 40 years old in good health. The CDR3 nucleotides read TGTGCCAGCAGTTACCGGCAGACTGGGTACCCCGGGGAGCTGTTTTTT. This sequence encodes CASSYRQTGYPGELFF.